This entry lists 32 T cell receptor beta chains sequenced from one sample in a study of T cell repertoires in cytomegalovirus infection. TCRdb fed the reads into MiXCR, producing one record per CDR3 protein. The sample shows hundreds of thousands of distinct CDR3 sequences, less than 40% of them seen only once. No cognate antigen is known for these TCRs. The specimen comprised cultured CD8+ T cells from PBMCs, sampled from culture after CMV antigen stimulation. These receptors originate from a human donor in good health (CMV status not recorded). Some clones in this sample may be carry-over from other donors' samples.

The chain uses TRBV27 and TRBJ2-3, with 7 nucleotides matching TRBD2. Germline V gene data show CDR1 as MNHEY and CDR2 as SMNVEV (reference sequence). The length of the CDR3 is 15 residues. Trimming removed 5 bases from V and 2 bases from J; junction bases left unmatched: 7. CDR3 residues: CASSPPTSFTDTQYF. CDR3 DNA: TGTGCCAGCAGTCCTCCGACTAGCTTCACAGATACGCAGTATTTT.

This clonotype was counted only a few times. V usage is TRBV10-3 and J usage is TRBJ2-6, with a tentative D call TRBD1 (6 bases). This CDR3 region has 16 residues. From germline, CDR1 is ENHRY and CDR2 SYGVKD. V was trimmed by 6 bases and J by 0 bases, leaving 12 bases between them. In nucleotides, the CDR3 is TGTGCCATCAGCTGGACAGACTACTCTGGGGCCAACGTCCTGACTTTC. It is translated as CAISWTDYSGANVLTF.

This chain uses TRBV11-2 with TRBJ2-1; D is uncertain. From germline, CDR1 is SGHAT and CDR2 FQNNGV. The CDR3 runs to 12 residues. V was shortened by 5 bases and J by 5 bases, with 7 bases between the two germline ends. In DNA form, the CDR3 reads TGTGCCAGCAGCCCGACGAACAATGAGCAGTTCTTC. This translates into CASSPTNNEQFF.

This clonotype was seen many times. The rearrangement joins TRBV20-1 to TRBJ1-1; possibly TRBD1 for D (6 bases). The CDR3 is 18 amino acids. V was clipped by 0 bases and J by 0 bases, with 20 bases between them. CDR1 and CDR2 (germline): DFQATT, SNEGSKA (reference sequence). As DNA, the CDR3 is TGCAGTGCTAGAGAACCCACCCTCGGGGGCCGCCTGAACACTGAAGCTTTCTTT. As protein: CSAREPTLGGRLNTEAFF.

The chain links TRBV7-6 to TRBJ2-5; unclear D gene. The CDR3 sequence is 14 residues long. The V end was cut by 2 bases, the J end by 5 bases, with 12 bases between. CDR1 SGHVS and CDR2 FNYEAQ come from the germline V gene. This CDR3 is CASSLRPGAETQYF. DNA of the CDR3: TGTGCCAGCAGCTTAAGGCCAGGCGCGGAGACCCAGTACTTC.

This clonotype has more than one count but fewer than ten. The rearrangement uses TRBV20-1 and TRBJ2-2; the D call may be TRBD1 or TRBD2 (6 bases each). The V end was cut by 0 bases, the J end by 5 bases, with 13 bases between. Germline V gives CDR1 DFQATT, CDR2 SNEGSKA (reference sequence). The CDR3 is 15 residues long. CDR3 residues: CSARDPGGWTGELFF. The DNA of the CDR3 is TGCAGTGCTAGAGATCCCGGGGGCTGGACCGGGGAGCTGTTTTTT.

This clonotype has only a few counts. The chain is built from TRBV9 and TRBJ1-6; D is unresolved. The CDR3 has 15 amino acids. Per germline, CDR1 SGDLS and CDR2 YYNGEE. Trimming removed 4 bases from V and 9 bases from J, with 17 bases in between. CDR3 sequence (DNA): TGTGCCAGCAGCCCCTCCTCGGGGATTGGTTCACCCCTCCACTTT. Translated, it gives CASSPSSGIGSPLHF.

This clonotype was detected ten times or more. The chain joins TRBV5-5 to TRBJ1-1, with D unresolved. The CDR3 spans 14 residues. Trimming took 0 bases from V and 1 from J, leaving 7 bases between them. CDR1 is SGHKS, CDR2 YYEKEE, per germline (reference sequence). The CDR3 sequence: CASSLARTNTEAFF. The CDR3 DNA is TGTGCCAGCAGCTTGGCAAGGACGAACACTGAAGCTTTCTTT. The full variable domain, with the rest looked up from reference TRBV5-5 and TRBJ1-1, is DAGVTQSPTHLIKTRGQQVTLRCSPISGHKSVSWYQQVLGQGPQFIFQYYEKEERGRGNFPDRFSARQFPNYSSELNVNALLLGDSALYLCASSLARTNTEAFFGQGTRLTVV.

The chain employs TRBV7-9 and TRBJ1-3, with a possible D match to TRBD1 (5 bases). This CDR3 is 17 amino acids long. V lost 5 bases and J lost 0, with 17 bases in between. Germline values: CDR1 SEHNR, CDR2 FQNEAQ (reference sequence). The CDR3 DNA follows: TGTGCCAGCAGCCCCCCCTGGGGCAGGGACTCTGGAAACACCATATATTTT. Translation gives CASSPPWGRDSGNTIYF.

This clonotype was observed a handful of times. The chain couples TRBV10-2 to TRBJ1-2; 7 bases line up with TRBD1. The CDR3 is 14 residues long. Per germline, CDR1 WSHSY and CDR2 SAAADI. The V segment lost 0 bases and the J segment 6 bases; nucleotides outside the gene matches: 4. The CDR3 sequence: CASSESTGAHGYTF. The CDR3 nucleotides read TGCGCCAGCAGTGAGTCCACAGGGGCCCATGGCTACACCTTC.

This clonotype was counted a few times. The genes are TRBV24-1 and TRBJ2-1, with D hard to call. The CDR3 is made up of 13 amino acids. The V gene's germline CDR1 is KGHDR and CDR2 SFDVKD. V was shortened by 4 bases and J by 4 bases, with 7 bases between the two germline ends. The CDR3 DNA sequence: TGTGCCACCAGTGACCCTAGTTACAATGAGCAGTTCTTC. Protein sequence: CATSDPSYNEQFF.

This clonotype appeared a few times. This chain links TRBV6-1 with TRBJ1-5; 8 nucleotides agree with TRBD1. With 5 bases clipped from V and 5 bases from J, the junction kept 5 bases outside the gene matches. The CDR3 has 14 amino acids. CDR1 is MNHNS and CDR2 is SASEGT in the germline V gene. CDR3 amino acids: CASSIRGRDQPQHF. Written as DNA, the CDR3 is TGTGCCAGCAGTATCAGGGGGCGCGATCAGCCCCAGCATTTT.

The chain couples TRBV20-1 to TRBJ2-3; TRBD2 matches 8 bases. J gave up 5 bases and V 4 bases, and 14 bases lay outside the gene matches. This CDR3 has 16 residues. CDR1 DFQATT and CDR2 SNEGSKA come from the germline V gene (reference sequence). The CDR3 region is CSANRPGLGWGDTQYF. The CDR3, as DNA: TGCAGTGCTAATCGTCCGGGACTAGGGTGGGGAGATACGCAGTATTTT.

The rearrangement uses TRBV7-6 and TRBJ1-5, with 8 bases lining up with TRBD1. Germline CDR1 reads SGHVS; CDR2 reads FNYEAQ. The CDR3 spans 15 residues. V lost 6 bases and J lost 11; bases outside the gene matches: 15. This CDR3 is CASSRDRPTAGAQHF. CDR3 nucleotide sequence: TGTGCCAGCAGTCGGGACAGGCCCACTGCAGGGGCCCAGCATTTT.

This clonotype was picked up a small number of times. This chain links TRBV4-1 with TRBJ2-3; 10 bases match TRBD2. The CDR3 spans 17 residues. With V trimmed by 0 bases and J by 2 bases, 5 bases remained unmatched. Germline V lookup: CDR1 MGHRA, CDR2 YSYEKL. The CDR3 is CASSQDPSGGITDTQYF. DNA of the CDR3: TGCGCCAGCAGCCAAGATCCTAGCGGGGGAATCACAGATACGCAGTATTTT.

The chain joins TRBV4-1 to TRBJ1-4; the D gene is possibly TRBD1 (5 bases). V was shortened by 4 bases and J by 0 bases, with 15 bases between the two germline ends. Per the germline V gene, CDR1 is MGHRA and CDR2 is YSYEKL. The CDR3 is 17 residues long. This CDR3 is CASSPGPYPATNEKLFF. The CDR3 bases are TGCGCCAGCAGCCCGGGACCCTACCCCGCAACTAATGAAAAACTGTTTTTT.

The chain carries TRBV19 and TRBJ2-5; the D call may be TRBD1 or TRBD2 (5 bases each). Germline CDR1 and CDR2: LNHDA and SQIVND (reference sequence). V gave up 5 bases and J gave up 2 bases, with 15 bases separating them. CDR3 length equals 15 residues. The CDR3 DNA sequence: TGTGCCAGTAGTTTCATGCCTGGGGGTCAAGAGACCCAGTACTTC. It translates to CASSFMPGGQETQYF. Combining the CDR3 with reference TRBV19 and TRBJ2-5 gives the whole variable domain DGGITQSPKYLFRKEGQNVTLSCEQNLNHDAMYWYRQDPGQGLRLIYYSQIVNDFQKGDIAEGYSVSREKKESFPLTVTSAQKNPTAFYLCASSFMPGGQETQYFGPGTRLLVL.

J is TRBJ2-4 and V is TRBV27, with 9 bases fitting TRBD1. J lost 2 bases, V lost 5 bases, and 7 bases had no gene match. The germline V gene has CDR1 MNHEY and CDR2 SMNVEV (reference sequence). The CDR3 runs to 16 residues. Here the CDR3 reads CASSPDRGLPKNIQYF. As DNA, the CDR3 is TGTGCCAGCAGTCCGGACAGGGGCTTACCCAAAAACATTCAGTACTTC.

In DNA, the CDR3 is TGTGCCAGCAGCCATATAACAGGGGGCGGCTACACCTTC. It codes for CASSHITGGGYTF. The rearrangement uses TRBV7-9 and TRBJ1-2; 9 bases are shared with TRBD1. The germline V gene has CDR1 SEHNR and CDR2 FQNEAQ (reference sequence). This CDR3 has 13 amino acids. J was trimmed by 8 bases and V by 5 bases; bases with no gene match: 6.

This clonotype has just a few counts. The rearrangement links TRBV24-1 to TRBJ2-2; 8 bases align to TRBD1. The V gene end was trimmed by 0 bases and the J gene end by 4 bases; junction bases not matched to a gene: 3. Germline loops: CDR1 KGHDR, CDR2 SFDVKD. This CDR3 has 16 residues. The CDR3 DNA is TGTGCCACCAGTGATTTGGCAGGGGGCCCCACCGGGGAGCTGTTTTTT. This gives the protein CATSDLAGGPTGELFF.

The chain links TRBV12-3 or TRBV12-4 to TRBJ2-5; possibly TRBD1 for D (6 bases). V lost 5 bases, J lost 2 bases, and 12 bases lay in between. CDR3 length: 14 amino acids. CDR3: CASSPYRVQETQYF. CDR3 in DNA: TGTGCCAGCAGTCCCTACAGGGTTCAAGAGACCCAGTACTTC.

This clonotype showed up just a few times. This chain connects TRBV7-9 to TRBJ2-1; the D call may be TRBD1 or TRBD2 (5 bases each). Trimming stripped 5 bases from V and 0 bases from J, with 11 bases between. CDR3 length: 15 residues. CDR1 and CDR2 (germline): SEHNR, FQNEAQ (reference sequence). The CDR3: CASSPPGLSYNEQFF. For the CDR3, the DNA is TGTGCCAGCAGCCCCCCGGGGCTCTCCTACAATGAGCAGTTCTTC.

This sequence joins TRBV24-1 and TRBJ1-2; D gene unclear. Trimming took off 4 bases at V and 8 bases at J, with 7 bases between the two ends. Germline CDR1 KGHDR, CDR2 SFDVKD. The CDR3 spans 11 residues. The CDR3 protein is CATSDSLGYTF. As DNA, the CDR3 is TGTGCCACCAGTGACAGCTTGGGCTACACCTTC.

The chain recombines TRBV4-3 with TRBJ2-2; 7 bases line up with TRBD2. The J segment lost 1 base and the V segment lost 2 bases, leaving 4 bases of the junction unmatched. The CDR3 spans 16 residues. CDR1 is LGHNA and CDR2 is YSLEER in the germline V gene. The CDR3 DNA is TGCGCCAGCAGCCAAAGTCTAGCGGTGAACACCGGGGAGCTGTTTTTT. Translating it yields CASSQSLAVNTGELFF.

The chain carries TRBV11-3 and TRBJ2-3; D is undetermined. The CDR3 is made up of 15 amino acids. CDR1 is SGHNT, CDR2 YENEEA, per germline. Trimming removed 4 bases from V and 2 bases from J, with 13 bases in between. The chain's CDR3 is CASSSRGVTTDTQYF. CDR3 coding DNA: TGTGCCAGCAGCTCCCGTGGGGTTACCACAGATACGCAGTATTTT.

This clonotype was counted a few times. The chain joins TRBV6-5 to TRBJ2-7; 10 bases map to TRBD1. Per germline, CDR1 MNHEY and CDR2 SVGAGI. The CDR3 totals 15 residues. V shed 2 bases and J 2 bases; nucleotides not matched to a gene: 3. CDR3 nucleotide sequence: TGTGCCAGCAGTTACACGGGACAGGGGCCCTACGAGCAGTACTTC. This sequence encodes CASSYTGQGPYEQYF.

The rearrangement uses TRBV7-9 and TRBJ2-2; D call uncertain. This CDR3 region has 14 residues. V was trimmed by 8 bases and J by 6 bases, leaving 16 bases between them. Germline loops: CDR1 SEHNR, CDR2 FQNEAQ (reference sequence). CDR3 amino acids: CASPGPRHPGELFF. Here the CDR3 DNA reads TGTGCCAGCCCCGGGCCGAGGCACCCCGGGGAGCTGTTTTTT.

This chain uses TRBV27 with TRBJ1-4; maybe TRBD1 (5 bases). This CDR3 comprises 15 residues. Trimming shortened V by 6 bases and J by 0 bases, and 11 bases separated the two germline ends. CDR1 is MNHEY, CDR2 SMNVEV, per germline (reference sequence). CDR3: CASSLRGSTNEKLFF. In DNA, the CDR3 is TGTGCCAGCAGCCTAAGGGGATCAACTAATGAAAAACTGTTTTTT. The full variable domain, with the rest looked up from reference TRBV27 and TRBJ1-4, is EAQVTQNPRYLITVTGKKLTVTCSQNMNHEYMSWYRQDPGLGLRQIYYSMNVEVTDKGDVPEGYKVSRKEKRNFPLILESPSPNQTSLYFCASSLRGSTNEKLFFGSGTQLSVL.

The chain carries TRBV4-2 and TRBJ2-3, with 10 bases identical to TRBD2. The CDR3 has 17 residues. Germline V CDR1 and CDR2: LGHNA, YNFKEQ. V lost 0 bases to trimming and J lost 0 bases; unmatched junction nucleotides: 3. CDR3 protein: CASSQEIAGGSTDTQYF. The CDR3 DNA follows: TGTGCCAGCAGCCAAGAGATAGCGGGGGGCAGCACAGATACGCAGTATTTT.

This clonotype appeared a few times. This chain connects TRBV9 to TRBJ2-2; the match to TRBD1 covers 10 bases. The V and J ends lost 5 bases and 2 bases, in that order; junction bases with no gene match: 3. This CDR3 spans 15 amino acids. CDR1 and CDR2 (germline): SGDLS, YYNGEE. The CDR3 DNA follows: TGTGCCAGCAGGGACAGGGGGGGTAACACCGGGGAGCTGTTTTTT. This codes for CASRDRGGNTGELFF.

The chain has TRBV5-4 and TRBJ2-7; 7 nucleotides agree with TRBD2. After removal of 6 bases from V and 4 bases from J, the junction contained 7 bases not matched to a gene. CDR3 length equals 13 residues. Per germline, CDR1 SGHNT and CDR2 YYREEE (reference sequence). This CDR3 reads CASTYRGDYEQYF. The CDR3 DNA reads as TGTGCCAGCACCTACCGGGGGGATTACGAGCAGTACTTC.

The chain links TRBV27 to TRBJ1-1, with D possibly being TRBD1 (6 bases). V was shortened by 3 bases and J by 3 bases, with 14 bases between the two germline ends. Looked up from germline, CDR1 is MNHEY and CDR2 is SMNVEV (reference sequence). The CDR3 covers 15 residues. The CDR3 loop reads CASSFVTQGYTEAFF. DNA of the CDR3: TGTGCCAGCAGTTTCGTTACCCAGGGGTACACTGAAGCTTTCTTT.